Listed here are 17 T cell receptor beta chains from one sample, sequenced in a study of vaccination effects on CD4 cells after COVID-19 (dated 2022 in TCRdb). Preparation of the library involved the immunoSEQ multiplex PCR assay. The table comes from immuneACCESS by way of TCRdb, which keeps in-frame sequences with V and J called. Part of the clones is missing from these tables; in studies checked, under half for an unresolved V gene and the rest for unknown reasons. The sample includes some 11,000 clones, with 71% observed a single time. Of the sample, 8% to 9.5% is held by the ten largest clones. In the ViraFEST assay, PBMC were stimulated with viral peptide pools, and TCR sequencing was then used to find antigen-specific CD4+ T cell clonotypes based on their expansion. After about 9 days of culture, CD4+ T cells were isolated with the EasySep CD4+ T cell isolation kit. Two doses of either the BNT162b2 or the mRNA-1273 mRNA SARS-CoV-2 vaccine were administered to participants.

No antigen is known for these receptors. The sequencing here drew on CD4+ T cells from PBMCs cultured with SARS-CoV-2 spike peptides, taken after COVID-19 vaccination. In light of the paper, this sample's cell subset or site label describes: SARS-CoV-2 spike overlapping peptide pool stimulation. The source of these receptors is a human donor who received a COVID-19 vaccine.

This chain joins TRBV6-2 or TRBV6-3 and TRBJ2-2; no definite D call. The CDR3 is 13 amino acids. Trimming shortened V by 0 bases and J by 1 base, and 0 bases separated the two germline ends. Germline V CDR1 and CDR2: MNHEY, SVGEGT. The CDR3 nucleotides read TGTGCCAGCAGTTACTCGAACACCGGGGAGCTGTTTTTT. Amino acids: CASSYSNTGELFF.

The rearrangement uses TRBV10-3 and TRBJ2-2; D is ambiguous. The CDR3 length is 14 residues. CDR1 and CDR2 (germline): ENHRY, SYGVKD. V lost 2 bases and J 4 bases, leaving 8 bases between the germline ends. The CDR3 bases are TGTGCCATCAGTGAGGGTAGAGCCACCGGGGAGCTGTTTTTT. This sequence encodes CAISEGRATGELFF.

This clone occurred a few times. V and J are TRBV5-5 and TRBJ1-5, with D unresolved. V was trimmed by 1 base and J by 7 bases, leaving 12 bases between them. The CDR3 totals 14 residues. Per germline, CDR1 SGHKS and CDR2 YYEKEE (reference sequence). CDR3 nucleotides: TGTGCCAGCAGCTTGTTTTTGCGGAACCAGCCCCAGCATTTT. It encodes CASSLFLRNQPQHF.

This clone was picked up one time. The chain has TRBV5-1 and TRBJ2-1, with 10 bases identical to TRBD2. CDR1 and CDR2 (germline): SGHRS, YFSETQ. The CDR3 is 16 amino acids. Unmatched junction bases numbered 12, after V lost 4 bases and J lost 8 bases. CDR3: CASSQSGRADGDEQFF. The CDR3 region has the DNA TGCGCCAGCAGCCAAAGCGGGAGGGCCGACGGGGATGAGCAGTTCTTC.

This clone was found a few times. The gene calls are TRBV30 and TRBJ1-4; 10 bases match TRBD1. The V gene's germline CDR1 is GTSNPN and CDR2 SVGIG (reference sequence). CDR3 length: 15 residues. With 0 bases clipped from V and 9 bases from J, the junction kept 7 bases outside the gene matches. Here the CDR3 DNA reads TGTGCCTGGAGTGTAGGGACAGGGGTACTAAAAAAACTGTTTTTT. Its protein product is CAWSVGTGVLKKLFF. Looking up the rest from reference TRBV30 and TRBJ1-4 gives the full variable domain: SQTIHQWPATLVQPVGSPLSLECTVEGTSNPNLYWYRQAAGRGLQLLFYSVGIGQISSEVPQNLSASRPQDRQFILSSKKLLLSDSGFYLCAWSVGTGVLKKLFFGSGTQLSVL.

This rearrangement joins TRBV7-8 to TRBJ2-7, with 12 bases matching TRBD2. This CDR3 comprises 15 residues. The V gene end was trimmed by 2 bases and the J gene end by 8 bases; junction bases not matched to a gene: 7. CDR1 and CDR2 (germline): SGHVS, FQNEAQ. CDR3 nucleotide sequence: TGTGCCAGCAGCTTACCCTACGGACTAGCGGGAAAGCAGTACTTC. This sequence encodes CASSLPYGLAGKQYF.

The gene calls are TRBV9 and TRBJ2-1; either TRBD1 or TRBD2 may fit D (5 bases each). Germline V gene lookup returns CDR1 SGDLS and CDR2 YYNGEE. There are 14 residues in the CDR3. V lost 0 bases to trimming and J lost 6 bases, with 10 bases between them. This chain's CDR3 is CASSVAGTLNEQFF. CDR3 in DNA: TGTGCCAGCAGCGTAGCGGGGACCCTCAATGAGCAGTTCTTC.

The J gene is TRBJ2-7, the V gene TRBV4-2; D possibly uses TRBD1 or TRBD2 (5 bases each). With 0 bases removed from V and 4 bases from J, the gap between germline ends came to 22 bases. Germline lookup yields CDR1 LGHNA and CDR2 YNFKEQ. The CDR3 runs 18 residues. The CDR3 DNA is TGTGCCAGCAGCCAAGACCCTTTGGGTAGTGGGGGTGGGTACGAGCAGTACTTC. This codes for CASSQDPLGSGGGYEQYF.

This clone appeared once. The rearrangement links TRBV7-8 to TRBJ1-4; a possible D gene is TRBD1 (5 bases). There are 16 residues in the CDR3. Per the germline V gene, CDR1 is SGHVS and CDR2 is FQNEAQ. V lost 4 bases, J lost 8 bases, and 20 bases lay in between. Here the CDR3 reads CASSSLMWGVEEKLFF. As DNA, the CDR3 is TGTGCCAGCAGCTCCCTAATGTGGGGGGTAGAGGAAAAACTGTTTTTT.

The V gene is TRBV19, the J gene TRBJ2-7; 7 bases map to TRBD1. CDR3 length: 13 amino acids. V lost 4 bases to trimming and J lost 4 bases; unmatched junction nucleotides: 4. Germline V lookup: CDR1 LNHDA, CDR2 SQIVND (reference sequence). This CDR3 is CASSRDRLYEQYF. In DNA, the CDR3 is TGTGCCAGTAGTAGGGACAGACTTTACGAGCAGTACTTC.

The rearrangement uses TRBV14 and TRBJ2-2; TRBD1 agrees at 10 bases. CDR1 and CDR2 from the germline V gene are SGHDN and FVKESK. The CDR3 has 18 residues. V trimming: 4 bases; J trimming: 0 bases; junction bases outside the gene matches: 8. The chain's CDR3 is CASSPRRGQGANTGELFF. The CDR3 DNA reads TGTGCCAGCAGCCCCCGCCGCGGACAGGGGGCGAACACCGGGGAGCTGTTTTTT. Together with reference TRBV14 and TRBJ2-2, the CDR3 gives the full variable domain: EAGVTQFPSHSVIEKGQTVTLRCDPISGHDNLYWYRRVMGKEIKFLLHFVKESKQDESGMPNNRFLAERTGGTYSTLKVQPAELEDSGVYFCASSPRRGQGANTGELFFGEGSRLTVL.

The chain uses TRBV5-4 and TRBJ2-5; 7 bases are a match to TRBD1. The CDR3 has 16 amino acids. J gave up 0 bases and V 4 bases, and 9 bases lay outside the gene matches. CDR1 and CDR2 (germline): SGHNT, YYREEE (reference sequence). The CDR3 nucleotides are TGTGCCAGCAGCCATCTACAGGGGACCCACCAAGAGACCCAGTACTTC. Protein sequence: CASSHLQGTHQETQYF. Drawing the rest from reference TRBV5-4 and TRBJ2-5, the complete variable domain is ETGVTQSPTHLIKTRGQQVTLRCSSQSGHNTVSWYQQALGQGPQFIFQYYREEENGRGNFPPRFSGLQFPNYSSELNVNALELDDSALYLCASSHLQGTHQETQYFGPGTRLLVL.

This clone was recorded only once. CDR3 amino acids: CASSPDRYNEKLFF. The CDR3 DNA reads TGTGCCAGCAGCCCCGACAGATATAATGAAAAACTGTTTTTT. This chain connects TRBV3-1 (or the pseudogene TRBV3-2) to TRBJ1-4, with TRBD1 as a possible D gene (5 bases). Looked up from germline, CDR1 is LGHDT and CDR2 is YNNKEL (reference sequence). V lost 4 bases and J 4 bases, leaving 10 bases between the germline ends. The CDR3 covers 14 residues.

The rearrangement joins TRBV6-1 to TRBJ2-3; 10 bases match TRBD2. V shed 2 bases and J 4 bases; nucleotides not matched to a gene: 0. Germline V gene sequence: CDR1 MNHNS, CDR2 SASEGT. The CDR3 has 14 amino acids. The CDR3 DNA reads TGTGCCAGCAGTGAACTAGCGGGAGCAGATACGCAGTATTTT. Its protein is CASSELAGADTQYF.

The CDR3 nucleotides are TGTGCCAGCAGCCAAATACTAAGAACGAGCTCCTACAATGAGCAGTTCTTC. The encoded protein is CASSQILRTSSYNEQFF. This chain uses TRBV5-6 with TRBJ2-1; D not resolved. V was trimmed by 4 bases and J by 0 bases, leaving 17 bases between them. The CDR3 contains 17 residues. CDR1 SGHDT and CDR2 YYEEEE come from the germline V gene.

V usage is TRBV7-6 and J usage is TRBJ2-1, with D unresolved. The CDR3 sequence is 14 residues long. Germline V lookup: CDR1 SGHVS, CDR2 FNYEAQ. The ends were cut back, 5 bases at V and 2 bases at J, with 10 bases in the middle. The CDR3 nucleotides are TGTGCCAGCAGCCGTAGTAGGGCCTACAATGAGCAGTTCTTC. As protein: CASSRSRAYNEQFF.

V usage is TRBV6-2 or TRBV6-3 and J usage is TRBJ2-5, with TRBD2 identical over 8 bases. J lost 5 bases, V lost 5 bases, and 16 bases had no gene match. The germline gives CDR1 MNHEY, CDR2 SVGEGT. There are 17 residues in the CDR3. DNA of the CDR3: TGTGCCAGCAGTCGGCCCAGAGCCAGCGGGGGCGTGGAGACCCAGTACTTC. Translated, it gives CASSRPRASGGVETQYF.